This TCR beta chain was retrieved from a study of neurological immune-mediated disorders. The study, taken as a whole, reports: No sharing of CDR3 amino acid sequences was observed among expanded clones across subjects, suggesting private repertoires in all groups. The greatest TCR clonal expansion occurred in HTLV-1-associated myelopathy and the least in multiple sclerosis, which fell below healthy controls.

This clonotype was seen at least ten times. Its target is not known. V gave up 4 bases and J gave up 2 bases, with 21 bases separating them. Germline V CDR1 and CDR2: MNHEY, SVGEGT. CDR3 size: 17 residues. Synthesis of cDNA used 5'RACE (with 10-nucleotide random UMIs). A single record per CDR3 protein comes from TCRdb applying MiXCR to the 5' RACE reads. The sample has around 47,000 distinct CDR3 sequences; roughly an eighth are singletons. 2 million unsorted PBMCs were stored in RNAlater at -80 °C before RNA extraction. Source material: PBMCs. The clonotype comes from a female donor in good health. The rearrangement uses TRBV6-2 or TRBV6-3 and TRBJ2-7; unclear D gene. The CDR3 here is CASSSPVGSERAYEQYF. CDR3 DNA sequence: TGTGCCAGCAGTTCTCCGGTAGGCTCCGAAAGAGCCTACGAGCAGTACTTC.